The source of this T cell receptor beta chain is a study of cytomegalovirus exposure and HLA in healthy donors. Study-level points and caveats: The authors later linked a missense DCLRE1C variant to TCR beta V- and J-gene trimming. In a later analysis, HLA-C alleles had the fewest associated TCRs, DRB1 alleles the most.

Vbeta (60) and Jbeta (13) primers were used in the PCR. The assay was immunoSEQ multiplex PCR, and TCRdb's table has in-frame clones only and misses some. There are approximately 150,000 clones in the sample; about three quarters occur only once, and approximately 2.3% lies in the top ten. As regards this clone: The antigen is unknown.

The CDR3 is 16 amino acids. CDR1 and CDR2 (germline): SGHAT, FQNNGV. The ends were cut back, 7 bases at V and 0 bases at J, with 15 bases in the middle. J is TRBJ1-4 and V is TRBV11-2; D is uncertain. The TCR sequence derives from a female donor in good health and CMV-seronegative. Sequencing was carried out using PBMCs. CDR3 DNA sequence: TGTGCCAGCACCAATGCCCGGGAAGCAACTAATGAAAAACTGTTTTTT. Its protein product is CASTNAREATNEKLFF.